This passage covers 7 T cell receptor beta chains from one sample sequenced in a study of cytomegalovirus exposure and HLA in healthy donors. A multiplex PCR was run with 60 Vbeta primers and 13 Jbeta primers. The repertoire was sequenced with immunoSEQ multiplex PCR; TCRdb's copy has only in-frame clones and lacks some. The table lists roughly 46,000 clones. The sample was PBMCs. Receptors were obtained from a middle-aged woman in good health and CMV-seronegative.

The chain combines TRBV5-1 with TRBJ1-1; tentatively, D is TRBD1 (5 bases). Germline CDR1 reads SGHRS; CDR2 reads YFSETQ. The ends were cut back, 4 bases at V and 1 base at J, with 14 bases in the middle. The CDR3 is 15 residues long. The CDR3 loop reads CASSPLGTGNTEAFF. DNA for the CDR3: TGCGCCAGCAGCCCTTTAGGAACAGGGAACACTGAAGCTTTCTTT. The variable domain in full, completed from reference TRBV5-1 and TRBJ1-1, reads KAGVTQTPRYLIKTRGQQVTLSCSPISGHRSVSWYQQTPGQGLQFLFEYFSETQRNKGNFPGRFSGRQFSNSRSEMNVSTLELGDSALYLCASSPLGTGNTEAFFGQGTRLTVV.

The CDR3 DNA follows: TGCGCCAGCAGCTTGGCGGTACCAGCGCCCCGGTGGACCCAGTACTTC. It translates to CASSLAVPAPRWTQYF. V is TRBV5-1 and J is TRBJ2-5, with no clear D. The V end lost 0 bases, the J end lost 7 bases, and 19 bases lay between the germline ends. Germline loops: CDR1 SGHRS, CDR2 YFSETQ. CDR3 length: 16 amino acids. Together with reference TRBV5-1 and TRBJ2-5, the CDR3 gives the full variable domain: KAGVTQTPRYLIKTRGQQVTLSCSPISGHRSVSWYQQTPGQGLQFLFEYFSETQRNKGNFPGRFSGRQFSNSRSEMNVSTLELGDSALYLCASSLAVPAPRWTQYFGPGTRLLVL.

The chain employs TRBV7-9 and TRBJ1-5; D is undetermined. The CDR3 sequence is 13 residues long. Looked up from germline, CDR1 is SEHNR and CDR2 is FQNEAQ (reference sequence). The V gene lost 3 bases and the J gene lost 4 bases, with 7 bases spanning the gap. This chain's CDR3 is CASSFSGNQPQHF. In nucleotides, the CDR3 is TGTGCCAGCAGCTTTAGTGGTAATCAGCCCCAGCATTTT.

The J gene is TRBJ2-7, the V gene TRBV27; D is possibly TRBD2 (6 bases). Germline V lookup: CDR1 MNHEY, CDR2 SMNVEV (reference sequence). This CDR3 region has 16 residues. Trimming removed 0 bases from V and 0 bases from J, with 12 bases in between. The DNA for the CDR3 is TGTGCCAGCAGTTTATCGGGCGGGGTGGCCTCCTACGAGCAGTACTTC. It translates to CASSLSGGVASYEQYF.

This chain links TRBV2 with TRBJ1-4; D is unresolved. Trimming stripped 2 bases from V and 8 bases from J, with 12 bases between. The CDR3 consists of 14 residues. Germline CDR1 SNHLY, CDR2 FYNNEI. Here the CDR3 reads CASSENVGGEKLFF. The CDR3 region has the DNA TGTGCCAGCAGTGAAAACGTCGGAGGCGAAAAACTGTTTTTT.

The V call is TRBV28, the J call TRBJ1-2; maybe TRBD1 (5 bases). V was trimmed by 3 bases and J by 6 bases, leaving 8 bases between them. From germline, CDR1 is MDHEN and CDR2 SYDVKM. The CDR3 is 12 residues long. The CDR3 sequence is CASSFQGNGYTF. Here the CDR3 DNA reads TGTGCCAGCAGTTTTCAGGGCAATGGCTACACCTTC.

The gene calls are TRBV7-6 and TRBJ2-2, with D possibly TRBD2 on 6 matching bases. The V end lost 1 base, the J end lost 4 bases, and 13 bases lay between the germline ends. The germline V gene encodes CDR1 SGHVS and CDR2 FNYEAQ. The CDR3 is 16 amino acids. The CDR3, as DNA: TGTGCCAGCAGCTTAGTGGTCGGACTAACCACCGGGGAGCTGTTTTTT. The encoded protein is CASSLVVGLTTGELFF.